Listed below are T cell receptor beta chains from one sample, sequenced in a study of a mutant IDH1 vaccine in newly diagnosed glioma. These receptors' targets are unknown. This table comes from immunoSEQ multiplex PCR, and its TCRdb copy is limited to in-frame clones, with some not included. The repertoire has about 31,000 clones, roughly 77% of them found once; the top ten carry about 16%. This specimen consisted of PBMCs, obtained from a glioma patient whose treatment included an IDH1 peptide vaccine. The origin of the receptors is a man between 25 and 39 years old with glioma. The CDR3 runs from the conserved cysteine through the conserved F or W. The D gene is left open where the match is weak. Size is omitted from some rows. Given values are once, few, many or a class for expanded clones.

V: TRBV7-6
J: TRBJ1-2
size: -
D: -
CDR3: CASSLTSGDYGYTF
DNA: TGTGCCAGCAGCCTTACTTCGGGGGACTATGGCTACACCTTC

V: TRBV5-5
J: TRBJ2-7
size: -
D: -
CDR3: CASSFRVGTYEQYF
DNA: TGTGCCAGCAGCTTCAGGGTGGGAACCTACGAGCAGTACTTC

V: TRBV7-9
J: TRBJ1-1
size: -
D: -
CDR3: CASSLVSGRNTEAFF
DNA: TGTGCCAGCAGCTTAGTATCAGGGCGGAACACTGAAGCTTTCTTT

V: TRBV6-5
J: TRBJ1-4
size: -
D: -
CDR3: CASSYSGRWREKLFF
DNA: TGTGCCAGCAGTTACTCCGGCAGGTGGAGGGAAAAACTGTTTTTT

V: TRBV19
J: TRBJ2-5
size: -
D: -
CDR3: CASSMDLAVGTQYF
DNA: TGTGCCAGTAGTATGGACCTGGCGGTGGGGACCCAGTACTTC

V: TRBV2
J: TRBJ2-1
size: -
D: TRBD2
CDR3: CASRTSGRPDEQFF
DNA: TGTGCCAGCAGAACTAGCGGGAGGCCCGATGAGCAGTTCTTC

V: TRBV29-1
J: TRBJ2-1
size: -
D: -
CDR3: CSVAAGPRDYEQFF
DNA: TGCAGCGTTGCCGCGGGGCCAAGGGACTATGAGCAGTTCTTC

V: TRBV6-1
J: TRBJ2-3
size: -
D: -
CDR3: CASSEWLGANTQYF
DNA: TGTGCCAGCAGTGAGTGGCTAGGCGCGAATACGCAGTATTTT

V: TRBV5-1
J: TRBJ1-2
size: -
D: -
CDR3: CASSLDLSTAILDGYTF
DNA: TGCGCCAGCAGCTTGGACCTCTCGACAGCAATCCTAGATGGCTACACCTTC

V: TRBV4-1
J: TRBJ2-1
size: -
D: -
CDR3: CASSQAREAYNEQFF
DNA: TGCGCCAGCAGCCAAGCCCGCGAGGCCTACAATGAGCAGTTCTTC

V: TRBV18
J: TRBJ2-2
size: -
D: -
CDR3: CASSPDTNTGELFF
DNA: TGTGCCAGCTCCCCTGACACGAACACCGGGGAGCTGTTTTTT

V: TRBV4-1
J: TRBJ2-1
size: -
D: -
CDR3: CASSPGWVASYNEQFF
DNA: TGCGCCAGCAGCCCGGGCTGGGTAGCCTCCTACAATGAGCAGTTCTTC

V: TRBV18
J: TRBJ2-5
size: -
D: -
CDR3: CASSPSDSPSETQYF
DNA: TGTGCCAGCTCACCCTCGGACTCGCCTAGCGAGACCCAGTACTTC

V: TRBV28
J: TRBJ1-5
size: -
D: -
CDR3: CASRGTRGSDQPQHF
DNA: TGTGCCAGCAGGGGGACTCGGGGCTCGGATCAGCCCCAGCATTTT

V: TRBV15
J: TRBJ1-2
size: -
D: -
CDR3: CATSRAPTSNYGYTF
DNA: TGTGCCACCAGCAGAGCGCCTACCTCTAACTATGGCTACACCTTC

V: TRBV4-1
J: TRBJ2-7
size: -
D: -
CDR3: CASSQRRADEQYF
DNA: TGCGCCAGCAGCCAACGCCGTGCCGACGAGCAGTACTTC

V: TRBV7-8
J: TRBJ1-2
size: -
D: TRBD1
CDR3: CASSSLDRPASFKYGYTF
DNA: TGTGCCAGCAGCTCCCTGGACAGGCCGGCGAGTTTTAAGTATGGCTACACCTTC

V: TRBV10-3
J: TRBJ1-1
size: -
D: -
CDR3: CAISESELRRGEAFF
DNA: TGTGCCATCAGTGAGTCGGAATTGAGACGCGGTGAAGCTTTCTTT

V: TRBV5-1
J: TRBJ1-4
size: -
D: -
CDR3: CASRTGLPNEKLFF
DNA: TGCGCCAGCCGCACAGGGTTACCTAATGAAAAACTGTTTTTT

V: TRBV7-7
J: TRBJ2-7
size: -
D: TRBD2
CDR3: CASSPQLAAIYEQYF
DNA: TGTGCCAGCAGCCCGCAGCTAGCGGCTATCTACGAGCAGTACTTC

V: TRBV27
J: TRBJ2-7
size: -
D: -
CDR3: CASSRGNEQYF
DNA: TGTGCCAGCAGTCGGGGGAACGAGCAGTACTTC

V: TRBV6-5
J: TRBJ1-2
size: -
D: -
CDR3: CASSLRGMRYTF
DNA: TGTGCCAGCAGTCTACGGGGGATGCGCTACACCTTC

V: TRBV6-1
J: TRBJ2-1
size: once
D: TRBD2
CDR3: CASSESGGQHNEQFF
DNA: TGTGCCAGCAGTGAAAGCGGGGGCCAGCACAATGAGCAGTTCTTC